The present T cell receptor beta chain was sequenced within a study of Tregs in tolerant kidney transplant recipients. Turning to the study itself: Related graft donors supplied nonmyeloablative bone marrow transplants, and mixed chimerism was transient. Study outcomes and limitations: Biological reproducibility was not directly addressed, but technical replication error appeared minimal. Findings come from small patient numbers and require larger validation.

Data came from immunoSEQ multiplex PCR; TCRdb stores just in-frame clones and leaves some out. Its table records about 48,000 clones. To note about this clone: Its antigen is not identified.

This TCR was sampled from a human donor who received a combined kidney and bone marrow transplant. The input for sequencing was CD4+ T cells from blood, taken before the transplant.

The covered CDR3 bases are TGTGCCAGCAGCCTGACAGGGGGTAACGGAGGGCCC. Translated: CASSLTGGNGGP. From start to end, the CDR3 is CASSLTGGNGGPQHF. V is TRBV6-2 or TRBV6-3 and J is TRBJ1-5; TRBD1 aligns across 9 bases. Read coverage stops 3 residues before the CDR3 terminus; the germline J gene supplies the remainder. Per germline, CDR1 MNHEY and CDR2 SVGEGT. The CDR3 covers 15 residues. V lost 6 bases, J lost 9 bases, and 12 bases stayed unmatched.